The next 21 T cell receptor beta chains were all read from a single sample in a study of tumor-infiltrating lymphocytes in localized non-small cell lung cancer. Libraries were prepared by immunoSEQ multiplex PCR; TCRdb keeps only in-frame clonotypes and omits some of them. The sample holds about 16,000 clones; around three quarters are singletons and the top ten take roughly 6%. Sequencing input: lung tumor tissue. The receptors stem from a human donor with non-small cell lung cancer.

The chain is built from TRBV6-5 and TRBJ2-7; 11 bases are a match to TRBD2. V lost 6 bases, J lost 5 bases, and 9 bases stayed unmatched. The CDR3 covers 15 residues. Germline V gene lookup returns CDR1 MNHEY and CDR2 SVGAGI. This CDR3 reads CASRYRSGRAHEQYF. Written as DNA, the CDR3 is TGTGCCAGCAGGTACCGTAGCGGGAGGGCCCACGAGCAGTACTTC.

The chain recombines TRBV7-9 with TRBJ2-1; D is possibly TRBD2 (6 bases). V was clipped by 9 bases and J by 6 bases, with 9 bases between them. The CDR3 is 11 amino acids. The germline V gene has CDR1 SEHNR and CDR2 FQNEAQ (reference sequence). The CDR3: CASGGFNEQFF. CDR3 nucleotide sequence: TGTGCCAGTGGGGGGTTCAATGAGCAGTTCTTC.

The DNA for the CDR3 is TGTGCCAGCAGCGCCCGAGGGACACTAGCCAAAAACATTCAGTACTTC. It translates to CASSARGTLAKNIQYF. This chain connects TRBV9 to TRBJ2-4, with TRBD1 as a possible D gene (6 bases). In germline, CDR1 is SGDLS, CDR2 YYNGEE. The CDR3 runs 16 residues. Deletions cut 3 bases from V and 0 bases from J, with 13 bases between.

This clone was detected only a few times. V is TRBV5-6 and J is TRBJ1-2; D gene unclear. The V gene's germline CDR1 is SGHDT and CDR2 YYEEEE. V was cut by 1 base and J by 5 bases, with 15 bases left in between. CDR3 length: 15 amino acids. The CDR3 here is CASSLIHGTGYGYTF. As DNA, the CDR3 is TGTGCCAGCAGCTTGATCCACGGAACGGGGTATGGCTACACCTTC.

The rearrangement links TRBV7-8 to TRBJ2-3; TRBD2 agrees at 8 bases. The CDR3 runs to 16 residues. Per germline, CDR1 SGHVS and CDR2 FQNEAQ. V gave up 1 base and J gave up 6 bases; unmatched junction bases: 9. The CDR3 DNA reads TGTGCCAGCAGCTTAGTGGGGACTAGGGTGGGCGATACGCAGTATTTT. This translates into CASSLVGTRVGDTQYF.

CDR3 DNA sequence: TGTGCCAGTAGTTTCTTAGCGGGAATGGGAGATACGCAGTATTTT. It encodes CASSFLAGMGDTQYF. The gene calls are TRBV19 and TRBJ2-3; 8 bases are a match to TRBD2. V trimming: 5 bases; J trimming: 5 bases; junction bases outside the gene matches: 9. The CDR3 has 15 amino acids. CDR1 is LNHDA and CDR2 is SQIVND in the germline V gene (reference sequence).

In its sample, this clone was seen a few times. The rearrangement joins TRBV2 to TRBJ1-1; D is possibly TRBD1 (5 bases). CDR1 is SNHLY and CDR2 is FYNNEI in the germline V gene. This CDR3 comprises 12 residues. V dropped 8 bases and J dropped 4 bases, with 11 bases sitting between them. The CDR3 spells CASRRVSTEAFF. As DNA, the CDR3 is TGTGCCAGCCGCAGGGTCAGCACTGAAGCTTTCTTT. Based on the CDR3 plus reference TRBV2 and TRBJ1-1, the full variable domain is EPEVTQTPSHQVTQMGQEVILRCVPISNHLYFYWYRQILGQKVEFLVSFYNNEISEKSEIFDDQFSVERPDGSNFTLKIRSTKLEDSAMYFCASRRVSTEAFFGQGTRLTVV.

The chain has TRBV7-2 and TRBJ2-1; 9 nucleotides align to TRBD2. J was trimmed by 6 bases and V by 2 bases; bases with no gene match: 2. This CDR3 is built from 14 residues. CDR1 and CDR2 (germline): SGHTA, FQGNSA. The CDR3: CASSLMGLANEQFF. The CDR3 region has the DNA TGTGCCAGCAGCTTAATGGGACTAGCCAATGAGCAGTTCTTC.

This sequence joins TRBV5-1 and TRBJ2-7; TRBD2 agrees at 12 bases. The CDR3 loop spans 13 amino acids. V shed 5 bases and J 7 bases; nucleotides not matched to a gene: 4. CDR1 and CDR2 from the germline V gene are SGHRS and YFSETQ. The CDR3 reads CASRYGTSGEQYF. The CDR3 region has the DNA TGCGCCAGCAGATATGGGACTAGCGGGGAGCAGTACTTC.

J is TRBJ2-7 and V is TRBV7-2; D unresolved. Per the germline V gene, CDR1 is SGHTA and CDR2 is FQGNSA. V was clipped by 1 base and J by 5 bases, with 6 bases between them. The length of the CDR3 is 12 residues. CDR3 DNA sequence: TGTGCCAGCAGCTTAGACTTTCACGAGCAGTACTTC. Its protein is CASSLDFHEQYF.

In this sample, this clone turned up a few times. CDR3: CSVAAGAGANVLTF. The DNA for the CDR3 is TGCAGCGTAGCCGCAGGGGCGGGGGCCAACGTCCTGACTTTC. The chain couples TRBV29-1 to TRBJ2-6; D is possibly TRBD1 (6 bases). This CDR3 contains 14 residues. V was shortened by 6 bases and J by 4 bases, with 13 bases between the two germline ends. CDR1 SQVTM and CDR2 ANQGSEA come from the germline V gene.

This clone was recorded only once. Here the CDR3 reads CASSPGGYTIYF. Here the CDR3 DNA reads TGTGCCAGCAGCCCAGGGGGCTACACCATATATTTT. The chain recombines TRBV11-3 with TRBJ1-3; 8 bases align to TRBD1. From germline, CDR1 is SGHNT and CDR2 YENEEA. V dropped 5 bases and J dropped 8; count of bases not matched to a gene: 2. The CDR3 sequence is 12 residues long.

Only a few counts were recorded for this clone. This chain connects TRBV21-1 to TRBJ2-7; TRBD1 is the table's D call and was not checked against the DNA. TRBV21-1 is shown as a pseudogene. CDR3 length: 16 amino acids. The CDR3 DNA is TGTGCCAGCAGCAAAGGGCTTACAGATCAGCCCTACGAGCAGTACTTC. Its translation: CASSKGLTDQPYEQYF.

The rearrangement links TRBV6-1 to TRBJ2-1; 7 bases are a match to TRBD1. CDR3 size: 15 residues. CDR1 is MNHNS, CDR2 SASEGT, per germline. V dropped 1 base and J dropped 5; count of bases not matched to a gene: 5. The CDR3, as DNA: TGTGCCAGCAGTGAAGAAGGGACAGTTAACAATGAGCAGTTCTTC. This translates into CASSEEGTVNNEQFF.

The J gene is TRBJ2-2, the V gene TRBV6-6; perhaps TRBD1 as D (5 bases). Looked up from germline, CDR1 is MNHNY and CDR2 is SVGAGI (reference sequence). V lost 6 bases and J 0 bases, leaving 14 bases between the germline ends. The CDR3 runs to 16 residues. The CDR3 is CASSTRRTTNTGELFF. Written as DNA, the CDR3 is TGTGCCAGCAGCACACGGCGGACAACGAACACCGGGGAGCTGTTTTTT.

The genes are TRBV4-3 and TRBJ2-7, with 10 nucleotides matching TRBD1. With V trimmed by 2 bases and J by 3 bases, 10 bases remained unmatched. The CDR3 loop spans 17 amino acids. Germline CDR1 LGHNA, CDR2 YSLEER. The CDR3 loop reads CASSQRAPGQGHYEQYF. As DNA, the CDR3 is TGCGCCAGCAGCCAAAGGGCCCCGGGACAGGGGCACTACGAGCAGTACTTC.

This chain connects TRBV14 to TRBJ2-3; D is uncertain. The V and J ends lost 2 bases and 2 bases respectively, with 11 bases between them. The CDR3 has 15 amino acids. CDR1 is SGHDN, CDR2 FVKESK, per germline. CDR3 DNA: TGTGCCAGCAGCCAAAGAGTGTCCTTCACAGATACGCAGTATTTT. Its protein product is CASSQRVSFTDTQYF.

This clone has just a few counts. J is TRBJ2-1 and V is TRBV13; no clear D. Germline CDR1 is PRHDT and CDR2 is FYEKMQ (reference sequence). The CDR3 is 12 amino acids. Trimming took off 5 bases at V and 9 bases at J, with 11 bases between the two ends. Here the CDR3 reads CASSTDGREQFF. For the CDR3, the DNA is TGTGCCAGCAGCACGGACGGGCGTGAGCAGTTCTTC. Variable domain in full (rest from reference TRBV13 and TRBJ2-1): AAGVIQSPRHLIKEKRETATLKCYPIPRHDTVYWYQQGPGQDPQFLISFYEKMQSDKGSIPDRFSAQQFSDYHSELNMSSLELGDSALYFCASSTDGREQFFGPGTRLTVL.

V is TRBV5-4 and J is TRBJ2-1; TRBD1 matches at 8 bases. V lost 3 bases, J lost 7 bases, and 6 bases stayed unmatched. Germline V lookup: CDR1 SGHNT, CDR2 YYREEE (reference sequence). The CDR3 is 14 amino acids. CDR3 DNA sequence: TGTGCCAGCAGCTCGCCCCGACAGGGGAATGAGCAGTTCTTC. Amino acids: CASSSPRQGNEQFF.

The gene calls are TRBV19 and TRBJ1-1; 8 positions agree with TRBD1. After removal of 10 bases from V and 0 bases from J, the junction contained 13 bases not matched to a gene. Per germline, CDR1 LNHDA and CDR2 SQIVND (reference sequence). The CDR3 contains 16 residues. CDR3 DNA sequence: TGTGCCACGGGACAGGCCCTCGTGGGCATGAACACTGAAGCTTTCTTT. Its protein is CATGQALVGMNTEAFF.

The chain is built from TRBV11-3 and TRBJ2-7; D not certain. The CDR3 has 12 residues. Germline CDR1 SGHNT, CDR2 YENEEA. The ends were cut back, 5 bases at V and 2 bases at J, with 7 bases in the middle. The CDR3 nucleotides are TGTGCCAGCAGCCTAGGGACCTACGAGCAGTACTTC. Protein product: CASSLGTYEQYF.